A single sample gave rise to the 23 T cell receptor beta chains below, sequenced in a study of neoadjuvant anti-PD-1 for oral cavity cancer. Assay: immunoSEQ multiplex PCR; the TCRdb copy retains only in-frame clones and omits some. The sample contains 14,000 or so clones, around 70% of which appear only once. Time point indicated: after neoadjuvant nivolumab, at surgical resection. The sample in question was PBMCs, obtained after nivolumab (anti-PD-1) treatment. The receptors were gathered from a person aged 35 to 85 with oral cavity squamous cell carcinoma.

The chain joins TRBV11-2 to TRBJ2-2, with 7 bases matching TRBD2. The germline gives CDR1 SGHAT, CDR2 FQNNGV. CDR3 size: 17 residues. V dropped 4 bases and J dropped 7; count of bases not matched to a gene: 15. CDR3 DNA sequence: TGTGCCAGCAGCTCACCGTTGTGGGGGGGAAGTGGCGGGGAGCTGTTTTTT. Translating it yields CASSSPLWGGSGGELFF.

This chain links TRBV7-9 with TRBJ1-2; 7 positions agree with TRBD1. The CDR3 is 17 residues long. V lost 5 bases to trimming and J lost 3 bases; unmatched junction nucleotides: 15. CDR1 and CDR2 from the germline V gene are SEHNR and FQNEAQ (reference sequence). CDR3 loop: CASSLGRGDSVYYGYTF. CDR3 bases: TGTGCCAGCAGCCTAGGCAGAGGGGACAGTGTGTACTATGGCTACACCTTC.

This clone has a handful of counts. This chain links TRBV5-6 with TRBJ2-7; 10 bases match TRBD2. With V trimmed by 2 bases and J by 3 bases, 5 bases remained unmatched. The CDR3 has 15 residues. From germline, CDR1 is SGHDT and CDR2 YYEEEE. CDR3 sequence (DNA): TGTGCCAGCAGCTTCGAGGCTAGCGGGAGCTACGAGCAGTACTTC. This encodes CASSFEASGSYEQYF.

The CDR3 loop reads CASSPQGATQHF. CDR3 nucleotide sequence: TGTGCCAGCAGTCCCCAGGGGGCGACCCAGCATTTT. The chain joins TRBV6-1 to TRBJ1-5, with 8 bases that match TRBD1. The V and J ends lost 5 bases and 11 bases, in that order; junction bases with no gene match: 5. The CDR3 is made up of 12 amino acids. Germline V lookup: CDR1 MNHNS, CDR2 SASEGT.

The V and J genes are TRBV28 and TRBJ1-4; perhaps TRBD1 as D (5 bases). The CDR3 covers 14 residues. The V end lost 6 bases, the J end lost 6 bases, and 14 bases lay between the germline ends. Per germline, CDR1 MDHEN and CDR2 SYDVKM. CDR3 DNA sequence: TGTGCCAGCAGCCGTAGTGGGGCAGATGAAAAACTGTTTTTT. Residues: CASSRSGADEKLFF. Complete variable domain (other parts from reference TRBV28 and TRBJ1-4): DVKVTQSSRYLVKRTGEKVFLECVQDMDHENMFWYRQDPGLGLRLIYFSYDVKMKEKGDIPEGYSVSREKKERFSLILESASTNQTSMYLCASSRSGADEKLFFGSGTQLSVL.

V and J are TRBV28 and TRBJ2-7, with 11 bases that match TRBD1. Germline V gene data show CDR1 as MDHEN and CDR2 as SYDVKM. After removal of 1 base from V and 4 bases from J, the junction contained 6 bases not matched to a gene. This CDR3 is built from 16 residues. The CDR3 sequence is CASSLFRDRGLYEQYF. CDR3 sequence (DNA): TGTGCCAGCAGTTTATTTCGGGACAGGGGGTTATACGAGCAGTACTTC.

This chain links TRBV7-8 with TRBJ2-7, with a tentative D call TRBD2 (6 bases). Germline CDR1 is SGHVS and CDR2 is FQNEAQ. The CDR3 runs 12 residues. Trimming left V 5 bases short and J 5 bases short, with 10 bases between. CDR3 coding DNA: TGTGCCAGCAGCCTGGGAGGCGACGAGCAGTACTTC. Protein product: CASSLGGDEQYF.

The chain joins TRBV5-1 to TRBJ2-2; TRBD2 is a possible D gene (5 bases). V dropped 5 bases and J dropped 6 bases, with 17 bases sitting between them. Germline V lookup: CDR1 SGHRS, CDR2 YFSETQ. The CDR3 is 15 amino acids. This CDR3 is CASSPFSGRSGELFF. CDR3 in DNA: TGCGCCAGCAGTCCCTTCAGTGGGAGATCCGGGGAGCTGTTTTTT.

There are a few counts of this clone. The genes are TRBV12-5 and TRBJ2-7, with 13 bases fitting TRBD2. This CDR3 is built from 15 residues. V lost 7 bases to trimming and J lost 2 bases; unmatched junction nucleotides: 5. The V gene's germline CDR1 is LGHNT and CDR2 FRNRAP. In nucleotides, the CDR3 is TGTGCTAGTGCCCCCGGGACTAGCGGGACCTACGAGCAGTACTTC. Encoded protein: CASAPGTSGTYEQYF.

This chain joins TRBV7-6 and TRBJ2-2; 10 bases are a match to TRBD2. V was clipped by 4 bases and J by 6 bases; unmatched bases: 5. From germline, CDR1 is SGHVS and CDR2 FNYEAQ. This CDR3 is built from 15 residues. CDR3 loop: CASSSPLAGAGELFF. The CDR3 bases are TGTGCCAGCAGCTCACCGCTAGCGGGAGCCGGGGAGCTGTTTTTT.

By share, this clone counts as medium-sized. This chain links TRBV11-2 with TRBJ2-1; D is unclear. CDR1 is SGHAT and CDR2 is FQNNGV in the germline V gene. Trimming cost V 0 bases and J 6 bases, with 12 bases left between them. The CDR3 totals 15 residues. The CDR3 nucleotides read TGTGCCAGCAGCTTAGAAGCAACCTGGGGCAATGAGCAGTTCTTC. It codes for CASSLEATWGNEQFF.

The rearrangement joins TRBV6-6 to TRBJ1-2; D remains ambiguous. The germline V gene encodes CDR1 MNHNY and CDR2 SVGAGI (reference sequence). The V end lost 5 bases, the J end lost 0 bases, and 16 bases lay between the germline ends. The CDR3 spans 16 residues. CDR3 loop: CASSPWSPPANYGYTF. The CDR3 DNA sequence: TGTGCCAGCAGTCCCTGGTCTCCACCAGCTAACTATGGCTACACCTTC.

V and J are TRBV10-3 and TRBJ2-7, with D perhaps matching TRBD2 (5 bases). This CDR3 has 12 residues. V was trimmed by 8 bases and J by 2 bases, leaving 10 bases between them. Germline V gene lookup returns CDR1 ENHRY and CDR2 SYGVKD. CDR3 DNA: TGTGCCATCCGGACTGAGACCTACGAGCAGTACTTC. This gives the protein CAIRTETYEQYF.

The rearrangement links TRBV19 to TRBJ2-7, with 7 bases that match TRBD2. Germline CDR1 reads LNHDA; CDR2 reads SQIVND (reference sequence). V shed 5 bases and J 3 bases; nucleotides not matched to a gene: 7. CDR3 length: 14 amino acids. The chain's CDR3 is CASSGPRGVYEQYF. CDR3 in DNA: TGTGCCAGTAGTGGACCCCGGGGGGTCTACGAGCAGTACTTC.

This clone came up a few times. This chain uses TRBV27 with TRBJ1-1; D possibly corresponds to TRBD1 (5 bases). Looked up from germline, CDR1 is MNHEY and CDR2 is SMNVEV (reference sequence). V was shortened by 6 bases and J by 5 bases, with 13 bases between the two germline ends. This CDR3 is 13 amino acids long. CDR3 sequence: CASRGRERTEAFF. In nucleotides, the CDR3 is TGTGCCAGCAGGGGACGGGAAAGAACTGAAGCTTTCTTT.

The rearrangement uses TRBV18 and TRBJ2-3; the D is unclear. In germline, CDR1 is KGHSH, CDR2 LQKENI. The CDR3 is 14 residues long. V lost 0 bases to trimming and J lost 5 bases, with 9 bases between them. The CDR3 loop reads CASSPPVDLDTQYF. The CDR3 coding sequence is TGTGCCAGCTCACCACCGGTCGACTTAGATACGCAGTATTTT.

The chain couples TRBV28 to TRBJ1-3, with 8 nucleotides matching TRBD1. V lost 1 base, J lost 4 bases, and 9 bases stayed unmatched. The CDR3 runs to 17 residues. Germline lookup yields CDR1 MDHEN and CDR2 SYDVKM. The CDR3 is CASSLSQGAPSGNTIYF. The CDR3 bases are TGTGCCAGCAGTTTATCGCAGGGGGCTCCTTCCGGAAACACCATATATTTT. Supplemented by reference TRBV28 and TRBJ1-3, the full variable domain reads DVKVTQSSRYLVKRTGEKVFLECVQDMDHENMFWYRQDPGLGLRLIYFSYDVKMKEKGDIPEGYSVSREKKERFSLILESASTNQTSMYLCASSLSQGAPSGNTIYFGEGSWLTVV.

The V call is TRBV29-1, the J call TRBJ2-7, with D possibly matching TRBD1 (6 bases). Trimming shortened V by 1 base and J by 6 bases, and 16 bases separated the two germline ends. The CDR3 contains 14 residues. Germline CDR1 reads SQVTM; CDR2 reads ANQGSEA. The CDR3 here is CSVEGGTNTGEQYF. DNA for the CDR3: TGCAGCGTTGAAGGGGGGACAAATACCGGCGAGCAGTACTTC.

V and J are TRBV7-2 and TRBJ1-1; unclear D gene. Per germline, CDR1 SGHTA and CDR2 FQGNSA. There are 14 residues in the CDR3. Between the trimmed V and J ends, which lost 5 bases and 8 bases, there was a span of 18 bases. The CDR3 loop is CASSPSSMVEEAFF. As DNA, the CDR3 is TGTGCCAGCAGCCCGAGCAGTATGGTGGAGGAAGCTTTCTTT.

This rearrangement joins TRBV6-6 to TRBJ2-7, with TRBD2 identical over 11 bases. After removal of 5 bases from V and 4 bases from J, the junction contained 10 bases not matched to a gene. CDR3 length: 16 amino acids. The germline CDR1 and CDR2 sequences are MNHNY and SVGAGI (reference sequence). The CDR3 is CASSHTTSGVVYEQYF. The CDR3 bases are TGTGCCAGCAGTCACACGACTAGCGGGGTCGTTTACGAGCAGTACTTC.

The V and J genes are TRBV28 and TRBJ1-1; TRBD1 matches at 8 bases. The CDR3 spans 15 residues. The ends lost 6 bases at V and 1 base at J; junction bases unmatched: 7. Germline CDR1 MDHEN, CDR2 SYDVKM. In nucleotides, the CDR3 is TGTGCCAGCAGGACCGGACAGGGTGGGAACACTGAAGCTTTCTTT. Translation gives CASRTGQGGNTEAFF.

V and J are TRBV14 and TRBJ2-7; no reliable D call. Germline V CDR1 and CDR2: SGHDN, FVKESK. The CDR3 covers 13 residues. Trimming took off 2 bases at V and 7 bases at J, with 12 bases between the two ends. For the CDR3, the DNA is TGTGCCAGCAGCCAATACGGGCGTGGGGAGCAGTACTTC. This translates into CASSQYGRGEQYF. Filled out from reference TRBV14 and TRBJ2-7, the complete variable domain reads EAGVTQFPSHSVIEKGQTVTLRCDPISGHDNLYWYRRVMGKEIKFLLHFVKESKQDESGMPNNRFLAERTGGTYSTLKVQPAELEDSGVYFCASSQYGRGEQYFGPGTRLTVT.

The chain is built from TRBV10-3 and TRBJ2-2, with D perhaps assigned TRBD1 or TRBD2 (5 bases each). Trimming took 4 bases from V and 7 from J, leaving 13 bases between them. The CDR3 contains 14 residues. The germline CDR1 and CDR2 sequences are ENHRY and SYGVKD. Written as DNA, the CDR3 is TGTGCCATCAGTGTGGGGACCCTCTTCGGGGAGCTGTTTTTT. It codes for CAISVGTLFGELFF.